The clone carrying this T cell receptor (beta chain) was detected a few times. J gave up 8 bases and V 6 bases, and 6 bases lay outside the gene matches. Germline CDR1 is SQVTM and CDR2 is ANQGSEA. The CDR3 covers 14 residues. These data come from a study of CD8+ T cells in alopecia areata. Overall study context: Those treated were given oral tofacitinib at 5 to 10 mg twice daily.

Following extraction, RNA underwent reverse transcription to cDNA, which served as the sequencing template. The assay was immunoSEQ multiplex PCR, and TCRdb's table has in-frame clones only and misses some. The data contain approximately 59,000 clones, about half of them singletons. The chain uses TRBV29-1 and TRBJ2-1; the match to TRBD2 covers 14 bases. This sequence was found in a human donor with alopecia areata. This sample comprised CD8+ T cells sorted from blood, obtained at week 0. The CDR3 is CSVTGTSGRDEQFF. CDR3 nucleotides: TGCAGCGTGACCGGGACTAGCGGGAGAGATGAGCAGTTCTTC.